One and the same sample provided the 17 T cell receptor beta chains below, sequenced in a study of OX40 agonist ivuxolimab in advanced cancers. Using immunoSEQ multiplex PCR, the repertoire was profiled, and TCRdb retains in-frame clones only, with some absent. The sample has tens of thousands of clones, around 87% seen once. Sample: CD4+ or CD8+ T cells sorted from blood, taken in a trial of the OX40 agonist ivuxolimab. The receptors were gathered from an adult with an advanced solid tumor such as melanoma, head and neck, liver or kidney cancer.

CDR3 in amino acids: CASRSAFRVPQETQYF. CDR3 sequence (DNA): TGTGCCAGCAGATCAGCATTCAGGGTTCCCCAAGAGACCCAGTACTTC. V and J are TRBV27 and TRBJ2-5; possible D gene TRBD1, 5 bases. Per the germline V gene, CDR1 is MNHEY and CDR2 is SMNVEV (reference sequence). Trimming stripped 6 bases from V and 1 base from J, with 18 bases between. The CDR3 totals 16 residues.

The chain combines TRBV2 with TRBJ2-3, with 8 positions matching TRBD1. CDR1 and CDR2 (germline): SNHLY, FYNNEI. The J segment lost 0 bases and the V segment lost 6 bases, leaving 8 bases of the junction unmatched. The length of the CDR3 is 16 residues. The CDR3 region has the DNA TGTGCCAGCAGGACGACAGGGGCGATTAGCACAGATACGCAGTATTTT. The encoded protein is CASRTTGAISTDTQYF.

V gene TRBV5-1 combines with J gene TRBJ2-5; the match to TRBD1 covers 10 bases. The CDR3 is made up of 15 amino acids. Looked up from germline, CDR1 is SGHRS and CDR2 is YFSETQ. Germline trimming cut 6 bases from V and 3 bases from J; bases unmatched to any gene: 8. CDR3 nucleotide sequence: TGCGCCAGCACGAACCGGGACAGGGGAGAAGAGACCCAGTACTTC. It encodes CASTNRDRGEETQYF.

V usage is TRBV7-2 and J usage is TRBJ1-5; no clear D gene. V lost 1 base to trimming and J lost 0 bases, with 4 bases between them. Germline CDR1 SGHTA, CDR2 FQGNSA. This CDR3 is built from 14 residues. The chain's CDR3 is CASSLVFSNQPQHF. The CDR3 nucleotides read TGTGCCAGCAGCTTAGTTTTTAGCAATCAGCCCCAGCATTTT.

The chain recombines TRBV5-1 with TRBJ1-1; D possibly corresponds to TRBD1 (5 bases). This CDR3 spans 14 amino acids. Between the trimmed V and J ends, which lost 3 bases and 4 bases, there was a span of 13 bases. Germline lookup yields CDR1 SGHRS and CDR2 YFSETQ. The CDR3 here is CASSSGGLGTEAFF. For the CDR3, the DNA is TGCGCCAGCAGCTCCGGGGGATTGGGCACTGAAGCTTTCTTT.

The chain links TRBV2 to TRBJ2-1; D unresolved. Germline-derived CDR1 and CDR2 are SNHLY and FYNNEI. V lost 8 bases and J lost 1, with 12 bases in between. The CDR3 sequence is 14 residues long. The chain's CDR3 is CASRTHGSYNEQFF. DNA for the CDR3: TGTGCCAGCCGGACCCACGGGTCCTACAATGAGCAGTTCTTC. Full variable domain (outside the CDR3, taken from reference TRBV2 and TRBJ2-1): EPEVTQTPSHQVTQMGQEVILRCVPISNHLYFYWYRQILGQKVEFLVSFYNNEISEKSEIFDDQFSVERPDGSNFTLKIRSTKLEDSAMYFCASRTHGSYNEQFFGPGTRLTVL.

This clone was seen once. This chain connects TRBV5-4 to TRBJ2-4, with D possibly TRBD2 on 5 matching bases. V lost 0 bases and J lost 2, with 12 bases in between. The CDR3 sequence is 16 residues long. The germline gives CDR1 SGHNT, CDR2 YYREEE (reference sequence). CDR3 sequence reads: CASSLEGAGTKNIQYF. The CDR3 DNA reads TGTGCCAGCAGCTTGGAGGGAGCCGGGACCAAAAACATTCAGTACTTC.

The rearrangement uses TRBV5-4 and TRBJ2-2, with D maybe TRBD1 (6 bases). The V gene lost 4 bases and the J gene lost 0 bases, with 10 bases spanning the gap. CDR3 length equals 15 residues. Germline V gives CDR1 SGHNT, CDR2 YYREEE (reference sequence). This chain's CDR3 is CASSKGHSNTGELFF. The CDR3 coding sequence is TGTGCCAGCAGCAAGGGACATTCGAACACCGGGGAGCTGTTTTTT.

The chain uses TRBV28 and TRBJ1-6; TRBD1 matches at 9 bases. From germline, CDR1 is MDHEN and CDR2 SYDVKM. The V segment lost 11 bases and the J segment 8 bases; nucleotides outside the gene matches: 7. CDR3 length equals 13 residues. The CDR3 nucleotides are TGTGCCGCACGGGGACAGGGCGATTCACCCCTCCACTTT. Translation: CAARGQGDSPLHF.

This chain joins TRBV11-1 and TRBJ2-5; TRBD1 agrees at 10 bases. Germline V CDR1 and CDR2: SGHAT, FQDESV (reference sequence). Germline trimming cut 5 bases from V and 2 bases from J; bases unmatched to any gene: 8. This CDR3 is 16 amino acids long. CDR3 residues: CASSAGDRGPQETQYF. As DNA, the CDR3 is TGTGCCAGCAGCGCAGGGGACAGGGGTCCACAAGAGACCCAGTACTTC.

The chain employs TRBV7-9 and TRBJ2-1, with D unclear. The germline V gene encodes CDR1 SEHNR and CDR2 FQNEAQ (reference sequence). The CDR3 has 12 residues. V was pared by 1 base and J by 7 bases, with 5 bases between. The CDR3 region has the DNA TGTGCCAGCAGCTTAGGTCGGAATGAGCAGTTCTTC. Protein: CASSLGRNEQFF.

The chain links TRBV10-2 to TRBJ2-2; D is possibly TRBD1 (5 bases). This CDR3 has 14 amino acids. Germline V gene lookup returns CDR1 WSHSY and CDR2 SAAADI. V was clipped by 4 bases and J by 3 bases, with 9 bases between them. The CDR3 region is CASSVGADTGELFF. For the CDR3, the DNA is TGCGCCAGCAGTGTAGGGGCAGACACCGGGGAGCTGTTTTTT.

The rearrangement links TRBV7-9 to TRBJ2-7; D is undetermined. CDR3 size: 12 residues. Trimming cost V 2 bases and J 4 bases, with 6 bases left between them. Germline V gives CDR1 SEHNR, CDR2 FQNEAQ (reference sequence). The CDR3 loop reads CASSLTSYEQYF. DNA for the CDR3: TGTGCCAGCAGCTTAACCAGTTACGAGCAGTACTTC.

The chain joins TRBV4-2 to TRBJ2-3, with 9 positions matching TRBD2. This CDR3 has 17 residues. Germline loops: CDR1 LGHNA, CDR2 YNFKEQ. The V and J ends lost 4 bases and 2 bases, in that order; junction bases with no gene match: 10. The CDR3 loop is CASSPAAGGALTDTQYF. The CDR3 DNA sequence: TGTGCCAGCAGCCCCGCTGCGGGGGGGGCCCTCACAGATACGCAGTATTTT.

The rearrangement uses TRBV5-5 and TRBJ1-4, with TRBD1 identical over 7 bases. J was trimmed by 5 bases and V by 5 bases; bases with no gene match: 6. Germline V CDR1 and CDR2: SGHKS, YYEKEE (reference sequence). The CDR3 has 14 amino acids. CDR3 loop: CASSMGRGNEKLFF. The CDR3 DNA reads TGTGCCAGCAGTATGGGCAGGGGGAATGAAAAACTGTTTTTT.

The genes are TRBV10-2 and TRBJ1-2; no reliable D call. Trimming left V 2 bases short and J 4 bases short, with 11 bases between. Germline V gene lookup returns CDR1 WSHSY and CDR2 SAAADI. The CDR3 extends over 14 amino acids. The CDR3: CASSEVPALYGYTF. Here the CDR3 DNA reads TGCGCCAGCAGTGAGGTCCCAGCGCTCTATGGCTACACCTTC.

By sample fraction, this clone is medium-sized. CDR3 coding DNA: TGTGCCAGTAGGACTCCTTCGGCCCAGGGGGAAAATCAGCCCCAGCATTTT. It codes for CASRTPSAQGENQPQHF. V and J are TRBV19 and TRBJ1-5; 7 bases fit TRBD1. V gave up 6 bases and J gave up 4 bases; unmatched junction bases: 15. The germline gives CDR1 LNHDA, CDR2 SQIVND (reference sequence). The CDR3 is 17 amino acids.